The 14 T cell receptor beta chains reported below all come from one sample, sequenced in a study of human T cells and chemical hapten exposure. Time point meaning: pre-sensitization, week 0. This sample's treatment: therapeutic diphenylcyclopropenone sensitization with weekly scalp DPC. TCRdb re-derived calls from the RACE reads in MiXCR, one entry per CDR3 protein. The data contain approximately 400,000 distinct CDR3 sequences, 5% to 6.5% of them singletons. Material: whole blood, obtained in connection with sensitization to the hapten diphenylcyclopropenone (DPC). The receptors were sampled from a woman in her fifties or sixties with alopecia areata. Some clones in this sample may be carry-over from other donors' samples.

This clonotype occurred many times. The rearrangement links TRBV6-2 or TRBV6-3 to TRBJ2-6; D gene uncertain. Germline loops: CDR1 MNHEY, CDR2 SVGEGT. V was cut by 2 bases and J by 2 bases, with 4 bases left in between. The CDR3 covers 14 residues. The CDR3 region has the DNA TGTGCCAGCAGTTACAGAACTGGGGCCAACGTCCTGACTTTC. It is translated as CASSYRTGANVLTF.

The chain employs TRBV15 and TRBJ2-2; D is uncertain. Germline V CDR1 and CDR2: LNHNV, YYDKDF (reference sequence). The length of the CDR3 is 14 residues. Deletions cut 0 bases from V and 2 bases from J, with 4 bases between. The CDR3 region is CATSRDLNTGELFF. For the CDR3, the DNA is TGTGCCACCAGCAGAGATTTAAACACCGGGGAGCTGTTTTTT.

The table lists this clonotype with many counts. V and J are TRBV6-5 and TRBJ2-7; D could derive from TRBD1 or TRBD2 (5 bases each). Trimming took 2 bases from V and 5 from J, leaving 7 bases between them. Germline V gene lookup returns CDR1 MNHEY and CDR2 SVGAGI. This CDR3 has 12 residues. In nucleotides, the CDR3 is TGTGCCAGCAGTTACGAGGGGAACGAGCAGTACTTC. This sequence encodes CASSYEGNEQYF.

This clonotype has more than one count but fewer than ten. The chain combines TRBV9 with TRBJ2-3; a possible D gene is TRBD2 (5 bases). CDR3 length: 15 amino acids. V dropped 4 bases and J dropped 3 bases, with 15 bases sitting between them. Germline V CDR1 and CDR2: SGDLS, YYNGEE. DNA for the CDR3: TGTGCCAGCAGCCCCGCGAGGGCAGCAACAGATACGCAGTATTTT. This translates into CASSPARAATDTQYF.

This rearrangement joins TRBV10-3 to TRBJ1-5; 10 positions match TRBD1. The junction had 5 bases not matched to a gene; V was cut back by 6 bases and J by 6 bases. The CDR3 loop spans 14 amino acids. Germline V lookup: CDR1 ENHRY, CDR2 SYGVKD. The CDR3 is CAIRGTGDAQPQHF. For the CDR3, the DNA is TGTGCCATCAGGGGGACAGGGGACGCTCAGCCCCAGCATTTT.

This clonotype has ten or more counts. The CDR3 sequence is CASGLGAGQPQHF. CDR3 bases: TGTGCTAGTGGTTTAGGGGCGGGTCAGCCCCAGCATTTT. The chain uses TRBV12-5 and TRBJ1-5; weak D call: TRBD1 (5 bases). The CDR3 extends over 13 amino acids. V was shortened by 3 bases and J by 6 bases, with 9 bases between the two germline ends. The germline V gene encodes CDR1 LGHNT and CDR2 FRNRAP.

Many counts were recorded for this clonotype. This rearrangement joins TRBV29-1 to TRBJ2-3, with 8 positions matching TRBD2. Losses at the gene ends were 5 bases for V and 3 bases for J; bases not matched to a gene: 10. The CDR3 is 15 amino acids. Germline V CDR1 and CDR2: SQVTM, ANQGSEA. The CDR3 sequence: CSVIPSGSVTDTQYF. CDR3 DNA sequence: TGCAGCGTTATCCCCAGCGGGAGTGTGACAGATACGCAGTATTTT.

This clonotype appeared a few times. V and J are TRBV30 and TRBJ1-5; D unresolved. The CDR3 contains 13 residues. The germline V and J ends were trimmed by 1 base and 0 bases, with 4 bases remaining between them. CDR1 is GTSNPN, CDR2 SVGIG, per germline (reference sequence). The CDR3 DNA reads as TGTGCCTGGAGTGGGGATAGCAATCAGCCCCAGCATTTT. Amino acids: CAWSGDSNQPQHF.

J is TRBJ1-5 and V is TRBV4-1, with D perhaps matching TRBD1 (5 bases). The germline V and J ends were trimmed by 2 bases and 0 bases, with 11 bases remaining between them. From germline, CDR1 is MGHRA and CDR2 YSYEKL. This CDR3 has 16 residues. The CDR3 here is CASSQRAGLSNQPQHF. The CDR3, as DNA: TGCGCCAGCAGCCAAAGGGCAGGGCTTAGCAATCAGCCCCAGCATTTT.

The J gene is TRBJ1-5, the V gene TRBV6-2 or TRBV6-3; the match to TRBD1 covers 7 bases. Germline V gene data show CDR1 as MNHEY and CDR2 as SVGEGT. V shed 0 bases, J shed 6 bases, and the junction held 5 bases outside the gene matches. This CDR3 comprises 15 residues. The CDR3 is CASSYSLTGPQPQHF. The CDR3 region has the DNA TGTGCCAGCAGTTACTCCCTGACAGGGCCTCAGCCCCAGCATTTT.

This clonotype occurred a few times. DNA for the CDR3: TGTGCCACCAGTGATCCTCGTCGGAAAAATGGAAACACCATATATTTT. Protein product: CATSDPRRKNGNTIYF. This rearrangement joins TRBV24-1 to TRBJ1-3; D unclear. The V end lost 3 bases, the J end lost 3 bases, and 14 bases lay between the germline ends. The CDR3 is made up of 16 amino acids. Germline V gene data show CDR1 as KGHDR and CDR2 as SFDVKD.

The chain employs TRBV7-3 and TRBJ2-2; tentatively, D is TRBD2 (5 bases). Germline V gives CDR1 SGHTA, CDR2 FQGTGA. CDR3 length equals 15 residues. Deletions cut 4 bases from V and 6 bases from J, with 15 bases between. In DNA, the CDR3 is TGTGCCAGCAGCTCTACGGGGTCCCGTGCCGGGGAGCTGTTTTTT. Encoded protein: CASSSTGSRAGELFF.

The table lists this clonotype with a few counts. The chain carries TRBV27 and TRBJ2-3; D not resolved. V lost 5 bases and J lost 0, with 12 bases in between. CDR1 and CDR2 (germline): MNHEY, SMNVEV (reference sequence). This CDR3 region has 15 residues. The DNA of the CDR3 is TGTGCCAGCAGTCCGACCACCCCTAGCACAGATACGCAGTATTTT. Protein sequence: CASSPTTPSTDTQYF.

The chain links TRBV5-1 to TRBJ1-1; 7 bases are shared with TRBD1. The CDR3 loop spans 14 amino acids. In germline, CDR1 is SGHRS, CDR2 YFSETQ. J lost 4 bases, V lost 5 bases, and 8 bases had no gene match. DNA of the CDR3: TGCGCCAGCAGGGATTGGGCAGGGGGCACTGAAGCTTTCTTT. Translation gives CASRDWAGGTEAFF.